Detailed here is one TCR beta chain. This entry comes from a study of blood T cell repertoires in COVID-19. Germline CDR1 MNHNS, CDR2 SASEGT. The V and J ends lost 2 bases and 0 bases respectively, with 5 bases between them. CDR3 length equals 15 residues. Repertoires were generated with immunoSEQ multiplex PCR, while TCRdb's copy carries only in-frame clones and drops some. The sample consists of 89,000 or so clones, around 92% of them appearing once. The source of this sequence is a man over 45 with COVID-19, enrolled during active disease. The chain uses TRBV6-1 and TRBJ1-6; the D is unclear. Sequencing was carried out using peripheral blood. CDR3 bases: TGTGCCAGCAGTGAACTTAGCTCCTATAATTCACCCCTCCACTTT. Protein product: CASSELSSYNSPLHF.